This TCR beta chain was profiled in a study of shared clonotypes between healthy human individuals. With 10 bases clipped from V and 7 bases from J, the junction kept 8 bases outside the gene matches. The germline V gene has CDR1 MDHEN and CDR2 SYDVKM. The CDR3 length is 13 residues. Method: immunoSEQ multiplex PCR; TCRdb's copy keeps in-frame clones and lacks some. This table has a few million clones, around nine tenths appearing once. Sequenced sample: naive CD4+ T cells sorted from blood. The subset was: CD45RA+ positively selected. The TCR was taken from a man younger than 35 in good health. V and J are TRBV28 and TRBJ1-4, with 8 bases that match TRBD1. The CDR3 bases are TGTGCCATACGACAGGGGAAGGGTGAAAAACTGTTTTTT. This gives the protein CAIRQGKGEKLFF. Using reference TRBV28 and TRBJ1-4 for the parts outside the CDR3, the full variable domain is DVKVTQSSRYLVKRTGEKVFLECVQDMDHENMFWYRQDPGLGLRLIYFSYDVKMKEKGDIPEGYSVSREKKERFSLILESASTNQTSMYLCAIRQGKGEKLFFGSGTQLSVL.